Only one count was recorded for the clone carrying this TCR beta chain. These data belong to a study of OX40 agonist ivuxolimab in advanced cancers. Study background: Dose-escalation subjects each had hepatocellular carcinoma, melanoma, renal cell or head and neck cancer.

TCRdb's table, derived via immunoSEQ multiplex PCR, lists solely in-frame clones and lacks some. The table includes 65,000 to 70,000 clones, roughly 90% detected once. The sequences come from CD4+ or CD8+ T cells sorted from blood, collected in a trial of the OX40 agonist ivuxolimab. The receptor was isolated from an adult with an advanced solid tumor such as melanoma, head and neck, liver or kidney cancer.

The CDR3 nucleotides read TGTGCCAGCAGCTCCCCCAGGGTGGCGGGTAGGGCTTACAATGAGCAGTTCTTC. As protein: CASSSPRVAGRAYNEQFF. V usage is TRBV7-2 and J usage is TRBJ2-1; D is possibly TRBD1 or TRBD2 (5 bases each). The CDR3 extends over 18 amino acids. Germline V CDR1 and CDR2: SGHTA, FQGNSA. V was cut by 4 bases and J by 4 bases, with 23 bases left in between.